Each of the 2 T cell receptor beta chains below was sequenced from the same sample in a study of blood T cell repertoires in COVID-19. The table came from immunoSEQ multiplex PCR; TCRdb's copy has only in-frame clones and leaves some out. The sample shows about 110,000 clones, around 75% of them seen only once. The sequencing sample was made of peripheral blood. Source of these receptors: a human donor with acute or convalescent COVID-19. The donor label of this sample is uncertain.

The chain is built from TRBV30 and TRBJ2-7, with 8 bases lining up with TRBD1. CDR3 size: 16 residues. V was clipped by 2 bases and J by 0 bases; unmatched bases: 9. Germline V gene lookup returns CDR1 GTSNPN and CDR2 SVGIG (reference sequence). CDR3 loop: CAWSPIWGQASYEQYF. The CDR3 DNA reads as TGTGCCTGGAGTCCTATCTGGGGACAGGCCTCCTACGAGCAGTACTTC. The variable domain in full, with the rest retrieved from reference TRBV30 and TRBJ2-7, is SQTIHQWPATLVQPVGSPLSLECTVEGTSNPNLYWYRQAAGRGLQLLFYSVGIGQISSEVPQNLSASRPQDRQFILSSKKLLLSDSGFYLCAWSPIWGQASYEQYFGPGTRLTVT.

V usage is TRBV7-9 and J usage is TRBJ2-6; 10 bases align to TRBD1. After removal of 4 bases from V and 0 bases from J, the junction contained 6 bases not matched to a gene. CDR3 length: 18 residues. The germline CDR1 and CDR2 sequences are SEHNR and FQNEAQ (reference sequence). The CDR3 coding sequence is TGTGCCAGCAGCTCAAGGACAGGGGGGCCCTCTGGGGCCAACGTCCTGACTTTC. Protein product: CASSSRTGGPSGANVLTF.